This T cell receptor (beta chain) originates from a study of response to subunit inactivated influenza vaccine. In TCRdb, the RT-PCR reads were re-called with MiXCR into one record per CDR3 protein. This table holds about 700,000 distinct CDR3 sequences, 15% to 17% found once. Looked up from germline, CDR1 is MGHRA and CDR2 is YSYEKL. The CDR3 has 16 residues. Trimming took off 1 base at V and 7 bases at J, with 16 bases between the two ends. A few counts support this clonotype. The chain uses TRBV4-1 and TRBJ2-2; D possibly matches TRBD1 or TRBD2 (5 bases each). The clonotype originates from a man between 45 and 60 years old who received an inactivated influenza vaccine. This material consisted of PBMCs from blood, taken 11 to 12 days after vaccination. DNA for the CDR3: TGCGCCAGCAGCCAAGGTTCCGGGACGGTGGGCGGGGAGCTGTTTTTT. Residues: CASSQGSGTVGGELFF.